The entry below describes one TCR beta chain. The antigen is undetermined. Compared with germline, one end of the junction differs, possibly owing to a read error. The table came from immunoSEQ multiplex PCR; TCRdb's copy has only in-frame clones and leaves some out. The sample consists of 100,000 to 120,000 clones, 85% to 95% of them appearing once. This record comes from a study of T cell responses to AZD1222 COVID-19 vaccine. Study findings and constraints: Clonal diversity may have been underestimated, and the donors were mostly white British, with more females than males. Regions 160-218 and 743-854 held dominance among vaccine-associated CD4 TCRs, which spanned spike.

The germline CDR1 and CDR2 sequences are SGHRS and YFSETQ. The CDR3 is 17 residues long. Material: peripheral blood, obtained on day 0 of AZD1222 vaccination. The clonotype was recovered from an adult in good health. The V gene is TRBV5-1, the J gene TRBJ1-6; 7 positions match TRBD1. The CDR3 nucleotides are TGCACCAGCAGCTCCGGGACAGACAGCTCCTATAATTCACCCCTCCACTTT. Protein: CTSSSGTDSSYNSPLHF.